These 30 T cell receptor beta chains share one sample of origin, sequenced in a study of shared clonotypes between healthy human individuals. Positive CCR7 selection of CD45RO-negative cells yielded the naive CD8 cells, and terminally differentiated effector memory CD45RA+ cells were excluded. Using immunoSEQ multiplex PCR, the repertoire was profiled, and TCRdb retains in-frame clones only, with some absent. The top ten clones hold approximately 24% of a sample with about 680,000 clones, under 95% of them seen once. Input material: naive CD8+ T cells sorted from blood. These receptors originate from a young man in good health.

CDR3 nucleotide sequence: TGTGCCAGCAGCCATACAGTAAAAAATGAGCAGTTCTTC. Its protein product is CASSHTVKNEQFF. The chain links TRBV7-9 to TRBJ2-1; no clear D. V shed 5 bases and J shed 7 bases, with 12 bases lying between them. CDR1 is SEHNR and CDR2 is FQNEAQ in the germline V gene (reference sequence). The CDR3 covers 13 residues.

The rearrangement links TRBV7-9 to TRBJ2-7; no clear D gene. CDR3 length equals 13 residues. Trimming shortened V by 2 bases and J by 1 base, and 6 bases separated the two germline ends. Germline V gene lookup returns CDR1 SEHNR and CDR2 FQNEAQ (reference sequence). CDR3 sequence (DNA): TGTGCCAGCAGCTTAATGCAGTCCTACGAGCAGTACTTC. Its protein product is CASSLMQSYEQYF. Combining the CDR3 with reference TRBV7-9 and TRBJ2-7 gives the whole variable domain DTGVSQNPRHKITKRGQNVTFRCDPISEHNRLYWYRQTLGQGPEFLTYFQNEAQLEKSRLLSDRFSAERPKGSFSTLEIQRTEQGDSAMYLCASSLMQSYEQYFGPGTRLTVT.

The chain carries TRBV6-5 and TRBJ1-2; no definite D call. V was trimmed by 6 bases and J by 6 bases, leaving 17 bases between them. Germline loops: CDR1 MNHEY, CDR2 SVGAGI. The CDR3 sequence is 14 residues long. The CDR3 sequence: CASSPSLGLDGYTF. The CDR3 DNA reads TGTGCCAGCAGCCCCAGCCTGGGGTTGGATGGCTACACCTTC.

The chain combines TRBV2 with TRBJ2-7; no firm D call. V was pared by 7 bases and J by 0 bases, with 10 bases between. The CDR3 consists of 13 residues. Germline V lookup: CDR1 SNHLY, CDR2 FYNNEI. CDR3 nucleotides: TGTGCCAGCATGTTTGGGGTCTCCTACGAGCAGTACTTC. Protein product: CASMFGVSYEQYF.

This clone is a singleton in its sample. The chain has TRBV7-2 and TRBJ2-7; D may be TRBD2 (5 bases). V lost 5 bases and J 0 bases, leaving 14 bases between the germline ends. The CDR3 runs to 15 residues. Germline assignment: CDR1 SGHTA and CDR2 FQGNSA. The CDR3 DNA reads as TGTGCCAGCAGCGTGGAGGCTGGGAGCTCCTACGAGCAGTACTTC. Encoded protein: CASSVEAGSSYEQYF.

V usage is TRBV29-1 and J usage is TRBJ2-5; 7 nucleotides line up with TRBD2. The germline V gene encodes CDR1 SQVTM and CDR2 ANQGSEA. J was trimmed by 1 base and V by 6 bases; bases with no gene match: 8. The CDR3 runs to 14 residues. The CDR3 reads CSVVGRTIQETQYF. CDR3 DNA: TGCAGCGTAGTCGGGAGGACCATCCAAGAGACCCAGTACTTC.

The V and J genes are TRBV6-5 and TRBJ2-1, with 7 bases lining up with TRBD2. Trimming removed 6 bases from V and 7 bases from J; junction bases left unmatched: 3. The CDR3 extends over 12 amino acids. Germline V gene data show CDR1 as MNHEY and CDR2 as SVGAGI. This CDR3 reads CASSPGGNEQFF. The DNA of the CDR3 is TGTGCCAGCAGCCCCGGGGGGAATGAGCAGTTCTTC.

The gene calls are TRBV19 and TRBJ1-1, with 9 bases matching TRBD1. This CDR3 is built from 17 residues. V shed 3 bases and J 1 base; nucleotides not matched to a gene: 9. CDR1 is LNHDA and CDR2 is SQIVND in the germline V gene (reference sequence). The CDR3 loop is CASSILPPGQGNTEAFF. The CDR3 bases are TGTGCCAGTAGTATCTTGCCCCCGGGACAGGGGAACACTGAAGCTTTCTTT.

V usage is TRBV7-9 and J usage is TRBJ2-3; D unclear. The CDR3 loop spans 13 amino acids. Trimming left V 6 bases short and J 1 base short, with 8 bases between. Germline values: CDR1 SEHNR, CDR2 FQNEAQ (reference sequence). The CDR3 region is CASSGFGTDTQYF. CDR3 bases: TGTGCCAGCAGTGGCTTTGGCACAGATACGCAGTATTTT.

The chain couples TRBV7-9 to TRBJ1-4; D ambiguous. Trimming shortened V by 5 bases and J by 6 bases, and 13 bases separated the two germline ends. Per the germline V gene, CDR1 is SEHNR and CDR2 is FQNEAQ (reference sequence). The CDR3 consists of 14 residues. The CDR3 DNA reads TGTGCCAGCAGCCAAACAAGAACCTATGAAAAACTGTTTTTT. Translated, it gives CASSQTRTYEKLFF.

This clone appeared once. CDR3 coding DNA: TGTGCCAGCAGTTATTCTAGAAACACTGAAGCTTTCTTT. As protein: CASSYSRNTEAFF. V usage is TRBV27 and J usage is TRBJ1-1, with unresolved D. The V gene's germline CDR1 is MNHEY and CDR2 SMNVEV (reference sequence). V was trimmed by 4 bases and J by 2 bases, leaving 8 bases between them. The CDR3 has 13 residues.

The chain joins TRBV7-9 to TRBJ2-4; 9 bases are shared with TRBD2. The length of the CDR3 is 19 residues. Trimming removed 1 base from V and 7 bases from J; junction bases left unmatched: 17. Germline values: CDR1 SEHNR, CDR2 FQNEAQ (reference sequence). The CDR3 spells CASSLVEIVAGVRLNIQYF. The DNA for the CDR3 is TGTGCCAGCAGCTTAGTTGAGATAGTAGCGGGAGTACGGTTGAACATTCAGTACTTC.

The rearrangement uses TRBV6-6 and TRBJ2-7, with 15 bases that match TRBD2. V shed 6 bases, J shed 6 bases, and the junction held 6 bases outside the gene matches. Germline V gene data show CDR1 as MNHNY and CDR2 as SVGAGI (reference sequence). CDR3 size: 15 residues. The CDR3 protein is CASSTPGLAGGEQYF. CDR3 in DNA: TGTGCCAGCAGCACTCCGGGACTAGCGGGAGGCGAGCAGTACTTC.

The CDR3 spells CASSLLTSGSYEQYF. The CDR3 nucleotides are TGTGCCAGCAGCTTATTAACTAGCGGCTCCTACGAGCAGTACTTC. The V and J genes are TRBV7-2 and TRBJ2-7, with 8 bases aligning to TRBD2. The ends lost 2 bases at V and 0 bases at J; junction bases unmatched: 3. This CDR3 comprises 15 residues. CDR1 and CDR2 (germline): SGHTA, FQGNSA.

Written as DNA, the CDR3 is TGTGCCAGCAGCCGAGACAGGGGGCAGCAAGAGACCCAGTACTTC. Protein sequence: CASSRDRGQQETQYF. The chain couples TRBV27 to TRBJ2-5; 10 bases are a match to TRBD1. V lost 6 bases, J lost 2 bases, and 6 bases stayed unmatched. The CDR3 sequence is 15 residues long. Germline CDR1 and CDR2: MNHEY and SMNVEV (reference sequence).

This clone was observed a few times. The sample contains more than one DNA sequence encoding this CDR3. CDR3 sequence (DNA): TGTGCCAGCAGCTTAAATAGCAATCAGCCCCAGCATTTT. This sequence encodes CASSLNSNQPQHF. This chain connects TRBV7-8 to TRBJ1-5; D is undetermined. This CDR3 has 13 residues. Germline V gives CDR1 SGHVS, CDR2 FQNEAQ. V gave up 2 bases and J gave up 0 bases, with 2 bases separating them.

The chain is built from TRBV11-2 and TRBJ2-1, with D uncertain. This CDR3 has 15 residues. Trimming took off 5 bases at V and 0 bases at J, with 11 bases between the two ends. Germline V gives CDR1 SGHAT, CDR2 FQNNGV. The CDR3 loop reads CASSPSESSYNEQFF. In DNA form, the CDR3 reads TGTGCCAGCAGCCCCTCTGAGAGCTCCTACAATGAGCAGTTCTTC.

The chain recombines TRBV27 with TRBJ2-3, with 11 bases identical to TRBD2. The J segment lost 6 bases and the V segment lost 5 bases, leaving 10 bases of the junction unmatched. CDR1 and CDR2 (germline): MNHEY, SMNVEV (reference sequence). This CDR3 has 16 residues. The CDR3 loop reads CASSLGTSGGGDTQYF. The DNA of the CDR3 is TGTGCCAGCAGTCTCGGGACTAGCGGAGGTGGGGATACGCAGTATTTT.

This chain joins TRBV27 and TRBJ2-7; 10 nucleotides line up with TRBD2. The CDR3 contains 14 residues. Trimming removed 6 bases from V and 7 bases from J; junction bases left unmatched: 9. Germline loops: CDR1 MNHEY, CDR2 SMNVEV (reference sequence). This CDR3 is CASSLAGVSWEQYF. The CDR3 DNA reads TGTGCCAGCAGCCTAGCGGGAGTCTCTTGGGAGCAGTACTTC.

On this clone: The same CDR3 arises from other DNA sequences in this sample as well. V and J are TRBV15 and TRBJ2-7; 9 bases are a match to TRBD1. The CDR3 covers 13 residues. CDR1 and CDR2 (germline): LNHNV, YYDKDF (reference sequence). The V segment lost 3 bases and the J segment 5 bases; nucleotides outside the gene matches: 2. CDR3 nucleotides: TGTGCCACCAGCAGGGACAGGGGCCACGAGCAGTACTTC. Translated, it gives CATSRDRGHEQYF.

This chain links TRBV7-3 with TRBJ2-3, with TRBD2 identical over 10 bases. This CDR3 has 18 amino acids. Trimming cost V 4 bases and J 0 bases; bases outside gene matches: 10. Germline values: CDR1 SGHTA, CDR2 FQGTGA. CDR3: CASSYRPGLASSTDTQYF. CDR3 bases: TGTGCCAGCAGCTACAGGCCGGGACTAGCGTCTAGCACAGATACGCAGTATTTT.

The rearrangement joins TRBV7-9 to TRBJ2-1; 10 bases align to TRBD2. CDR1 and CDR2 (germline): SEHNR, FQNEAQ (reference sequence). V trimming: 4 bases; J trimming: 7 bases; junction bases outside the gene matches: 16. The CDR3 is made up of 18 amino acids. The CDR3 is CASSSYLRLGLAKNEQFF. CDR3 nucleotide sequence: TGTGCCAGCAGCTCCTACCTCCGTTTGGGACTAGCGAAAAATGAGCAGTTCTTC.

The rearrangement joins TRBV7-6 to TRBJ2-5; either TRBD1 or TRBD2 may fit D (6 bases each). Germline V lookup: CDR1 SGHVS, CDR2 FNYEAQ. V lost 1 base, J lost 4 bases, and 13 bases lay in between. The CDR3 runs to 15 residues. The DNA for the CDR3 is TGTGCCAGCAGCTTAGAGTGGGGGGCGGGAGAGACCCAGTACTTC. This translates into CASSLEWGAGETQYF.

The V and J genes are TRBV7-9 and TRBJ2-7; weak D call: TRBD1 (6 bases). V was cut by 5 bases and J by 2 bases, with 22 bases left in between. Germline CDR1 reads SEHNR; CDR2 reads FQNEAQ (reference sequence). The CDR3 has 17 residues. The CDR3, as DNA: TGTGCCAGCAGCCCCGCTTCGGACAGTTCAACCGCCTACGAGCAGTACTTC. It codes for CASSPASDSSTAYEQYF.

This rearrangement joins TRBV27 to TRBJ2-1; D remains ambiguous. CDR1 and CDR2 from the germline V gene are MNHEY and SMNVEV (reference sequence). There are 15 residues in the CDR3. The V and J ends lost 3 bases and 2 bases respectively, with 11 bases between them. The CDR3 sequence: CASSLQTGPYNEQFF. The DNA for the CDR3 is TGTGCCAGCAGTTTGCAGACTGGCCCCTACAATGAGCAGTTCTTC.

This CDR3 reads CASSLESEKLFF. The CDR3 DNA reads TGTGCCAGCAGCTTAGAGTCGGAAAAACTGTTTTTT. J is TRBJ1-4 and V is TRBV7-9; D is unresolved. CDR3 size: 12 residues. The germline CDR1 and CDR2 sequences are SEHNR and FQNEAQ (reference sequence). V gave up 1 base and J gave up 8 bases, with 5 bases separating them. The full variable domain, rest sourced from reference TRBV7-9 and TRBJ1-4, is DTGVSQNPRHKITKRGQNVTFRCDPISEHNRLYWYRQTLGQGPEFLTYFQNEAQLEKSRLLSDRFSAERPKGSFSTLEIQRTEQGDSAMYLCASSLESEKLFFGSGTQLSVL.

In nucleotides, the CDR3 is TGTGCCAGCAGCGTAGCTTCCGGACTAGCCTACGAGCAGTACTTC. It is translated as CASSVASGLAYEQYF. This chain connects TRBV9 to TRBJ2-7, with 7 bases that match TRBD2. The CDR3 runs to 15 residues. CDR1 is SGDLS, CDR2 YYNGEE, per germline. Trimming took 0 bases from V and 2 from J; bases not matched to a gene: 5.

This clone was observed a single time. This rearrangement joins TRBV28 to TRBJ2-3, with 9 bases matching TRBD2. CDR1 and CDR2 (germline): MDHEN, SYDVKM. With 6 bases clipped from V and 2 bases from J, the junction kept 6 bases outside the gene matches. The CDR3 has 15 amino acids. CDR3 region: CASSPLAGLTDTQYF. DNA of the CDR3: TGTGCCAGCAGCCCTCTAGCGGGACTCACAGATACGCAGTATTTT.

The chain joins TRBV27 to TRBJ1-2; TRBD1 is a possible D gene (5 bases). The CDR3 is made up of 15 amino acids. Germline lookup yields CDR1 MNHEY and CDR2 SMNVEV (reference sequence). V was pared by 8 bases and J by 3 bases, with 19 bases between. CDR3 sequence reads: CASGPTVGVYYGYTF. CDR3 nucleotide sequence: TGTGCCAGCGGGCCGACGGTGGGGGTTTACTATGGCTACACCTTC.

The chain has TRBV30 and TRBJ1-5; D may be TRBD1 (6 bases). CDR1 is GTSNPN and CDR2 is SVGIG in the germline V gene (reference sequence). The CDR3 is made up of 13 amino acids. V lost 5 bases to trimming and J lost 3 bases, with 11 bases between them. CDR3 loop: CAWATGINQPQHF. DNA of the CDR3: TGTGCCTGGGCGACAGGAATCAATCAGCCCCAGCATTTT. The variable domain in full, completed from reference TRBV30 and TRBJ1-5, reads SQTIHQWPATLVQPVGSPLSLECTVEGTSNPNLYWYRQAAGRGLQLLFYSVGIGQISSEVPQNLSASRPQDRQFILSSKKLLLSDSGFYLCAWATGINQPQHFGDGTRLSIL.